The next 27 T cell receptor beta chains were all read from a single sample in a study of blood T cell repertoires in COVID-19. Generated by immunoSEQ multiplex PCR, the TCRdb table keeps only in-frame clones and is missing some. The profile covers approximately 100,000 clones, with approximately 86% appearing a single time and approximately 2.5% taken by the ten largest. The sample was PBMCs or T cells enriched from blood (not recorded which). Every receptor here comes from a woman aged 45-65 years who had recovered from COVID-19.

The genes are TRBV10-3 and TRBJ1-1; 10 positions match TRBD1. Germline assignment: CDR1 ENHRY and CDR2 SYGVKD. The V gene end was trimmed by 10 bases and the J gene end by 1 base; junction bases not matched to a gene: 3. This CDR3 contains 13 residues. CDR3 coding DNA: TGTGCCACGCGGACAGGGGGGAACACTGAAGCTTTCTTT. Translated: CATRTGGNTEAFF.

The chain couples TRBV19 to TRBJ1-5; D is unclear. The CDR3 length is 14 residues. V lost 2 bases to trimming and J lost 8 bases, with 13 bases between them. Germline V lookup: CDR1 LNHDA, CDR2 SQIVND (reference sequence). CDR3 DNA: TGTGCCAGTAGTATATTTGGGCGGAGGGAGCCCCAGCATTTT. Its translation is CASSIFGRREPQHF.

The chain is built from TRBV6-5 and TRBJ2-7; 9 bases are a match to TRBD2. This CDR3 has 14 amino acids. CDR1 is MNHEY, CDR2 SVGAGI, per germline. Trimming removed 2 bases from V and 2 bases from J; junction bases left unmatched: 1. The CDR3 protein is CASSYGGRAYEQYF. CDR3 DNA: TGTGCCAGCAGTTACGGCGGGAGGGCCTACGAGCAGTACTTC.

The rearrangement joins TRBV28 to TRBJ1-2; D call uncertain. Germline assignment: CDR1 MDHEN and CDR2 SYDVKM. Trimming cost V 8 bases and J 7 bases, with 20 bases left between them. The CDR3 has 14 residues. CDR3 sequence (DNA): TGTGCCAGCGAACCCCCCGGGAGGAAAGGTGGCTACACCTTC. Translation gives CASEPPGRKGGYTF.

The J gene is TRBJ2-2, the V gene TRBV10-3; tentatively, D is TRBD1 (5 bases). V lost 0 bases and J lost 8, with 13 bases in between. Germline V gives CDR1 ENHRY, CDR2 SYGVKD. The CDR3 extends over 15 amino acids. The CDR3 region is CAISESAIRQGELFF. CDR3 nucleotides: TGTGCCATCAGTGAGTCCGCGATAAGACAGGGGGAGCTGTTTTTT.

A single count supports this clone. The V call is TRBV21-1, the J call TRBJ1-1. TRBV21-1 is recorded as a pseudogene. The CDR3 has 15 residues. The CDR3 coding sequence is TGTGCCAGTGCAGATAGTCGGTGGAGTAACACTGAAGCTTTCTTT. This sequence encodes CASADSRWSNTEAFF.

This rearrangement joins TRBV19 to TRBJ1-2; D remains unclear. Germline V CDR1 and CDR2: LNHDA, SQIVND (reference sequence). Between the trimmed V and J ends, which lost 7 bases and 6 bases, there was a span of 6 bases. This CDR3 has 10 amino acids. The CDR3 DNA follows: TGTGCCAGTATCGTCGATGGCTACACCTTC. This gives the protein CASIVDGYTF.

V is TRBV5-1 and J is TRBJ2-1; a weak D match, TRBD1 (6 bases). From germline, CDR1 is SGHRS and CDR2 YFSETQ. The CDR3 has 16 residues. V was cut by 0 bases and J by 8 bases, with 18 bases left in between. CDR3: CASSLGLVSRGHEQFF. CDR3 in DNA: TGCGCCAGCAGCTTGGGTCTCGTTTCCAGGGGCCATGAGCAGTTCTTC.

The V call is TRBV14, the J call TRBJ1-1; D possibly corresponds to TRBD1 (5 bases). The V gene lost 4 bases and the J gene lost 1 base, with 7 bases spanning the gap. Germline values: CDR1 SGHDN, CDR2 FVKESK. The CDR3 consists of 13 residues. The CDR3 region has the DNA TGTGCCAGCAGCCGCCAGGGGAACACTGAAGCTTTCTTT. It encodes CASSRQGNTEAFF.

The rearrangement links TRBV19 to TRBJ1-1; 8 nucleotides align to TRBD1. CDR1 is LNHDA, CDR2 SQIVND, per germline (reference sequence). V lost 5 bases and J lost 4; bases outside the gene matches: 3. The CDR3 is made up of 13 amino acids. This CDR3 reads CASSVDRGTEAFF. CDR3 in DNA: TGTGCCAGTAGTGTCGACAGGGGCACTGAAGCTTTCTTT.

Written as DNA, the CDR3 is TGTGCCAGCAGTGAACGGGACATCGTCTACGAGCAGTACTTC. Protein sequence: CASSERDIVYEQYF. This rearrangement joins TRBV6-1 to TRBJ2-7, with D possibly being TRBD1 (6 bases). This CDR3 region has 14 residues. Germline loops: CDR1 MNHNS, CDR2 SASEGT. Trimming stripped 2 bases from V and 3 bases from J, with 11 bases between.

The DNA for the CDR3 is TGTGCCAGCAGTCGTAGTCCCAAAGAGACCCAGTACTTC. It yields the protein CASSRSPKETQYF. The chain employs TRBV12-3 or TRBV12-4 and TRBJ2-5; D is uncertain. The CDR3 covers 13 residues. V shed 5 bases and J shed 3 bases, with 10 bases lying between them.

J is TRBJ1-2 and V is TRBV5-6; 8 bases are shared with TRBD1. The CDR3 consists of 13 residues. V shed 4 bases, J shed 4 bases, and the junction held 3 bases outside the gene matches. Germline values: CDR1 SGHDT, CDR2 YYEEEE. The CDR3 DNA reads TGTGCCAGCAGCCCTCAGGGGGCCTATGGCTACACCTTC. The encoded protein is CASSPQGAYGYTF. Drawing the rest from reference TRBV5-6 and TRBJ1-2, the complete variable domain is DAGVTQSPTHLIKTRGQQVTLRCSPKSGHDTVSWYQQALGQGPQFIFQYYEEEERQRGNFPDRFSGHQFPNYSSELNVNALLLGDSALYLCASSPQGAYGYTFGSGTRLTVV.

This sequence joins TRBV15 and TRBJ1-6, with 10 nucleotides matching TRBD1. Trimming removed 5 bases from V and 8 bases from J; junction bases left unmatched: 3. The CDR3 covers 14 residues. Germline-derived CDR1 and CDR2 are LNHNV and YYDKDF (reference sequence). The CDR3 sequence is CATSGGQGDSPLHF. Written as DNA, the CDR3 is TGTGCCACCAGCGGAGGACAGGGGGATTCACCCCTCCACTTT. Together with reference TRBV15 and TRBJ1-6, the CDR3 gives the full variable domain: DAMVIQNPRYQVTQFGKPVTLSCSQTLNHNVMYWYQQKSSQAPKLLFHYYDKDFNNEADTPDNFQSRRPNTSFCFLDIRSPGLGDTAMYLCATSGGQGDSPLHFGNGTRLTVT.

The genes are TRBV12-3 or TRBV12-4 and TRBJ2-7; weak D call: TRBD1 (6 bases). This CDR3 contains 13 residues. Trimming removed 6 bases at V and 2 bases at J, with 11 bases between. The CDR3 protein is CASSPGETYEQYF. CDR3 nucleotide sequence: TGTGCCAGCAGCCCAGGGGAGACCTACGAGCAGTACTTC.

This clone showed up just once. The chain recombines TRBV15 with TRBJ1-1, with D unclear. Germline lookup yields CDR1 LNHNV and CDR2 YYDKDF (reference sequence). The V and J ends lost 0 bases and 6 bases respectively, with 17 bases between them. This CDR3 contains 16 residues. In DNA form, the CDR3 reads TGTGCCACCAGCAGAGATCAACAGATATGGCAAGCTGAAGCTTTCTTT. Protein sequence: CATSRDQQIWQAEAFF.

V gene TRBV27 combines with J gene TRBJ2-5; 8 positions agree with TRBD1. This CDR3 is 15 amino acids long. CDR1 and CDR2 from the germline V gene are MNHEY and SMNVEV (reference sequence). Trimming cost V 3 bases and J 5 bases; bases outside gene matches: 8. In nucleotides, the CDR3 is TGTGCCAGCAGTTTTCAGGCAGGGGGCTGGGAGACCCAGTACTTC. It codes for CASSFQAGGWETQYF.

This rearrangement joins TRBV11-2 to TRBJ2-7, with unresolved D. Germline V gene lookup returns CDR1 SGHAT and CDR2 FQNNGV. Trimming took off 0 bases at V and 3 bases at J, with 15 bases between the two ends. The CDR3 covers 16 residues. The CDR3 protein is CASSLDDGSLGYEQYF. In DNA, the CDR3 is TGTGCCAGCAGCTTAGATGACGGGTCACTGGGCTACGAGCAGTACTTC.

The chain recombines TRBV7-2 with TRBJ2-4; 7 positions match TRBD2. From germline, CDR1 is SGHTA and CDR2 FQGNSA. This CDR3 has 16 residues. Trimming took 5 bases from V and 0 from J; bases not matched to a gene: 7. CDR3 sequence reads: CASSTSGRVAKNIQYF. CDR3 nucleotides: TGTGCCAGCAGCACCTCAGGGAGGGTAGCCAAAAACATTCAGTACTTC. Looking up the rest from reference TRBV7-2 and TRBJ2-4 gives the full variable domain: GAGVSQSPSNKVTEKGKDVELRCDPISGHTALYWYRQSLGQGLEFLIYFQGNSAPDKSGLPSDRFSAERTGGSVSTLTIQRTQQEDSAVYLCASSTSGRVAKNIQYFGAGTRLSVL.

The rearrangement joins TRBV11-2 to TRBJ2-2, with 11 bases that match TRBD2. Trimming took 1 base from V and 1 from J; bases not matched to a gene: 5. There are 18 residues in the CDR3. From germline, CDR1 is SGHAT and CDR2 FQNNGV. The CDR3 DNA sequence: TGTGCCAGCAGCTTAGTACTAGCGGGGGCCCTGAACACCGGGGAGCTGTTTTTT. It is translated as CASSLVLAGALNTGELFF.

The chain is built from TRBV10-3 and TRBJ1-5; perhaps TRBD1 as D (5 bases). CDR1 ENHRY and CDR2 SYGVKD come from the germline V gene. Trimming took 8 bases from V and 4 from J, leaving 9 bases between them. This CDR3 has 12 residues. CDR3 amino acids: CAIETANQPQHF. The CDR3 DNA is TGTGCCATCGAGACAGCTAATCAGCCCCAGCATTTT.

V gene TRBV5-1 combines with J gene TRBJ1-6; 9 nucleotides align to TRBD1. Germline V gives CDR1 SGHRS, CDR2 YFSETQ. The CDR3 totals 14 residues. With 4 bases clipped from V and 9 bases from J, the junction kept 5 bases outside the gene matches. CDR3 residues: CASSAGQGASPLHF. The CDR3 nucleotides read TGCGCCAGCAGCGCGGGACAGGGCGCTTCACCCCTCCACTTT.

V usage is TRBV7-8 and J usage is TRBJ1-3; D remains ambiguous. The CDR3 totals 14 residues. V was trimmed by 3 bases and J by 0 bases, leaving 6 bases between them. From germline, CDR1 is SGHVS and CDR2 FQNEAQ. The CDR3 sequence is CASSLSDSGNTIYF. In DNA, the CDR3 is TGTGCCAGCAGCTTGAGTGACTCTGGAAACACCATATATTTT. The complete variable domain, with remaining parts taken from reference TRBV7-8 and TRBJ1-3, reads GAGVSQSPRYKVAKRGQDVALRCDPISGHVSLFWYQQALGQGPEFLTYFQNEAQLDKSGLPSDRFFAERPEGSVSTLKIQRTQQEDSAVYLCASSLSDSGNTIYFGEGSWLTVV.

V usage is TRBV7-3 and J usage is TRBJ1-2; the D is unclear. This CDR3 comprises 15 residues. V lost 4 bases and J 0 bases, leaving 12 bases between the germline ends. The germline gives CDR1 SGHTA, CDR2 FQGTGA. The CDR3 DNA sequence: TGTGCCAGCAGCTCATCCGGGAGGACTAACTATGGCTACACCTTC. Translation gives CASSSSGRTNYGYTF.

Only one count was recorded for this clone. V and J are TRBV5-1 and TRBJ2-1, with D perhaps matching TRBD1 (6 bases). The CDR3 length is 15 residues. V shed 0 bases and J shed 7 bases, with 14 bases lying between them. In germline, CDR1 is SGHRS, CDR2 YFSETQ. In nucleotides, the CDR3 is TGCGCCAGCAGCTTGGTCCCAGGGGTCGGGAATGAGCAGTTCTTC. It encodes CASSLVPGVGNEQFF.

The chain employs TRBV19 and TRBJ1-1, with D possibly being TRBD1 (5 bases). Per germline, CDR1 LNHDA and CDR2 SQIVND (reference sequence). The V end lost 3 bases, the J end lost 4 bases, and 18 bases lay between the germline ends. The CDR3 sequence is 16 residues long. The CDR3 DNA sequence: TGTGCCAGTAGTATCGGGGGAGTATTGGGGGGCACTGAAGCTTTCTTT. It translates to CASSIGGVLGGTEAFF.

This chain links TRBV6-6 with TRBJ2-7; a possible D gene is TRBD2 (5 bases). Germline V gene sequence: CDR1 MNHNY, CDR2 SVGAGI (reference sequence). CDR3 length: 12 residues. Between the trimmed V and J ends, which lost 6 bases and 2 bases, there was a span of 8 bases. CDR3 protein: CASSRGAYEQYF. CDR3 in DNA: TGTGCCAGCAGCCGGGGAGCCTACGAGCAGTACTTC.